This T cell receptor (beta chain) was documented in a study of early T cells in non-severe SARS-CoV-2 infection. MiXCR, applied by TCRdb to the 5' RACE reads, yields one record per CDR3 protein. The sample consists of under 30,000 distinct CDR3 sequences, approximately 4.7% of them appearing once. This clonotype showed up many times. Sequencing was performed on whole blood. The source of this sequence is an adult who was a healthcare worker with PCR-confirmed SARS-CoV-2 infection or an uninfected control (not recorded which).

CDR3 protein: CASSLAGTPYQDTQYF. The CDR3 nucleotides are TGTGCCAGCAGTCTCGCCGGGACGCCCTATCAAGATACGCAGTATTTT. This chain connects TRBV7-2 to TRBJ2-3; the D call may be TRBD1 or TRBD2 (5 bases each). V dropped 6 bases and J dropped 5 bases, with 21 bases sitting between them. The length of the CDR3 is 16 residues. Germline V gene sequence: CDR1 SGHTA, CDR2 FQGNSA.